Listed below are T cell receptor beta chains from one sample, sequenced in a study of regulatory T cells in long-lasting Graves disease. TCRdb called the multiplex PCR reads again in MiXCR, with one record for every CDR3 protein. The profile covers 450,000 to 600,000 distinct CDR3 sequences, with 16% appearing a single time and approximately 12% taken by the ten largest. These data are also associated with another study on T cells in Graves' hyperthyroidism and ophthalmopathy.

This specimen was peripheral blood mononuclear cells (PBMCs), taken at new diagnosis, from a patient treated with antithyroid drugs. The source is a man in his forties with Graves disease. The CDR3 runs from the conserved cysteine through the conserved F or W. Fields, in order: clone size, D gene, J gene, V gene, CDR3 DNA, CDR3 protein. D genes are given only for firm matches. Clone size appears in some rows only: once, few, many, or a class for an expanded clone.

>many|-|TRBJ1-1|TRBV30
TGTGCCTGGACTTTAGGGGGAATAACTGAAGCTTTCTTT
CAWTLGGITEAFF
>-|TRBD1|TRBJ2-6|TRBV7-9
TGTGCCAGCAGCTACGGGACAGGGGGCGACGGGGCCAACGTCCTGACTTTC
CASSYGTGGDGANVLTF
>few|-|TRBJ2-1|TRBV28
TGTGCCAGCAGTTCAGTTTACAATGAGCAGTTCTTC
CASSSVYNEQFF
>-|TRBD2|TRBJ2-1|TRBV7-6
TGTGCCAGCAGCTTGGCCGGGACTAGCGGGAGGGCCTACTACAATGAGCAGTTCTTC
CASSLAGTSGRAYYNEQFF
>many|TRBD2|TRBJ2-1|TRBV2
TGTGCCAGCCTACCTAGCGGTGTTTACAATGAGCAGTTCTTC
CASLPSGVYNEQFF
>many|TRBD2|TRBJ2-2|TRBV28
TGTGCCAGCACCAATCTGGCGGGAGCAGACACCGGGGAGCTGTTTTTT
CASTNLAGADTGELFF
>many|TRBD2|TRBJ2-3|TRBV4-1
TGCGCCAGCAGCCAAGAGGGAAGGGCTAGCGGGAGGGCCGCGTCAGATACGCAGTATTTT
CASSQEGRASGRAASDTQYF
>many|TRBD2|TRBJ2-7|TRBV28
TGTGCCAGCAGGGGGGGAGGGCTCGAGCAGTACTTC
CASRGGGLEQYF
>many|-|TRBJ2-5|TRBV18
TGTGCCAGCTCAGAGGCTAAGGGAGCCCAAGAGACCCAGTACTTC
CASSEAKGAQETQYF
>many|TRBD2|TRBJ2-3|TRBV28
TGTGCCAGCAGTTCCGGACTAGCGGGAGAGGTAGATACGCAGTATTTT
CASSSGLAGEVDTQYF
>many|-|TRBJ2-2|TRBV7-3
TGTGCCAGCAGCCAAAGGACAGATCACACCGGGGAGCTGTTTTTT
CASSQRTDHTGELFF
>many|TRBD1|TRBJ2-2|TRBV6-1
TGTGCCACCCAGTCGGACAGGGGAAGCACCGGGGAGCTGTTTTTT
CATQSDRGSTGELFF
>many|-|TRBJ2-1|TRBV13
TGTGCCAGCAGCCTCTTCAGCCGGGACGTAAGTGAGCAGTTCTTC
CASSLFSRDVSEQFF
>many|-|TRBJ1-4|TRBV12-3/TRBV12-4
TGTGCCAGCAGTCTGAGGGGGGCTAACGAAAAACTGTTTTTT
CASSLRGANEKLFF
>few|TRBD2|TRBJ2-2|TRBV9
TGTGCCAGCAGCGAACTATACGCTAGCGGGAGGGTAATGGAGCCCGGGGAGCTGTTTTTT
CASSELYASGRVMEPGELFF
>many|-|TRBJ2-7|TRBV2
TGTGCCAGCAGTGAAGAAGGGTACGAGCAGTACTTC
CASSEEGYEQYF